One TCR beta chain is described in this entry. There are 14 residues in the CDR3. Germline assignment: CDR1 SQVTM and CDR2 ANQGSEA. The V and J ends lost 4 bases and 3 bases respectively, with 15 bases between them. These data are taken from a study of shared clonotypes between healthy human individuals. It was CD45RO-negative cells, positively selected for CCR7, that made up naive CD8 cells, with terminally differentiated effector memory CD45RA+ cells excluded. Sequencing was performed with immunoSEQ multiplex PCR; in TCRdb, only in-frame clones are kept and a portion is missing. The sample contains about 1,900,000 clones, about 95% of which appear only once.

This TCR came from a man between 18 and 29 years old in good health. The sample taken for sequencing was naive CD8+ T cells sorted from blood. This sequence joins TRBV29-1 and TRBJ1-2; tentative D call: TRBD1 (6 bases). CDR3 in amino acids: CSVVGGLLDYGYTF. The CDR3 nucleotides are TGCAGCGTTGTCGGGGGGCTACTGGACTATGGCTACACCTTC.